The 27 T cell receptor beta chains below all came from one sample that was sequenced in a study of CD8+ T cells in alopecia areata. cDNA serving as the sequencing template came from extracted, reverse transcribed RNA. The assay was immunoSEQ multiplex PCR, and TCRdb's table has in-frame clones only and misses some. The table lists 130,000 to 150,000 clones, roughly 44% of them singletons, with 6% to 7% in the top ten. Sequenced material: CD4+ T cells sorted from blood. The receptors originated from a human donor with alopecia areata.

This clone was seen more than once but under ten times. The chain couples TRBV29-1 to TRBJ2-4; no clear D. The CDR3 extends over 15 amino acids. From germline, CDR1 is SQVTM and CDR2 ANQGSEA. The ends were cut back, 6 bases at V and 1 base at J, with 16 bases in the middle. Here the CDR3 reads CSVVTLGTAKNIQYF. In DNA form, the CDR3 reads TGCAGCGTCGTAACACTTGGAACTGCCAAAAACATTCAGTACTTC.

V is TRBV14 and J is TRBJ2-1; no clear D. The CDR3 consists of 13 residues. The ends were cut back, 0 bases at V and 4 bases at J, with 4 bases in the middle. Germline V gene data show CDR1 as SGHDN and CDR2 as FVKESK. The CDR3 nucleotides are TGTGCCAGCAGCCAAGAGGGATACAATGAGCAGTTCTTC. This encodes CASSQEGYNEQFF.

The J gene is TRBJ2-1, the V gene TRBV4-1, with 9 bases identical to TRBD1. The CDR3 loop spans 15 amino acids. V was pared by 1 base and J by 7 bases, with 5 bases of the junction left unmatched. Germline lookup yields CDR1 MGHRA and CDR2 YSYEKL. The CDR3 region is CASSQAGQGTNEQFF. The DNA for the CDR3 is TGCGCCAGCAGCCAAGCCGGACAGGGGACGAATGAGCAGTTCTTC.

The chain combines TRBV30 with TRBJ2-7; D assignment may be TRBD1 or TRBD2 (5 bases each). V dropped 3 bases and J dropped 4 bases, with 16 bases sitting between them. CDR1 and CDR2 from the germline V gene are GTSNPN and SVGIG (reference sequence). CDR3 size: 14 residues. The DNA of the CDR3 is TGTGCCTGGAGCCGGGACCGACTCCTATACGAGCAGTACTTC. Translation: CAWSRDRLLYEQYF.

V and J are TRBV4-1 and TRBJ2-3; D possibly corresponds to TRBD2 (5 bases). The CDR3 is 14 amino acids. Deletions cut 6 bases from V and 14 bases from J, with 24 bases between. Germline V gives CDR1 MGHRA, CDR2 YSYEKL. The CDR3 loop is CASRPVGGLPMRYF. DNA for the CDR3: TGCGCCAGCAGACCCGTTGGAGGCCTCCCCATGAGGTATTTT.

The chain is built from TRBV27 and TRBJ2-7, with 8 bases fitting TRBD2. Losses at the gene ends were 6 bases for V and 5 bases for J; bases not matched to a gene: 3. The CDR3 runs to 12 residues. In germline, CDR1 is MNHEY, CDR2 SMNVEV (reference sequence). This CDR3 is CASRGLVDEQYF. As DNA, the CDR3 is TGTGCCAGCAGGGGACTAGTAGACGAGCAGTACTTC.

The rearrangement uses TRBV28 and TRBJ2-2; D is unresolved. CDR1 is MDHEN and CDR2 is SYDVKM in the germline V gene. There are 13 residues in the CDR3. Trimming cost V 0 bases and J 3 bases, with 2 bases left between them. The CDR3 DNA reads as TGTGCCAGCAGTTTATGGGACACCGGGGAGCTGTTTTTT. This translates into CASSLWDTGELFF.

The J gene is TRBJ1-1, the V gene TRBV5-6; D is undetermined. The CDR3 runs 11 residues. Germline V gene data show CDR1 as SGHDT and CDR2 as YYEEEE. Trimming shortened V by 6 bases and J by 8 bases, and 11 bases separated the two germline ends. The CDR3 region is CASTVGGEAFF. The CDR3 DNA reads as TGTGCCAGCACGGTCGGCGGAGAAGCTTTCTTT. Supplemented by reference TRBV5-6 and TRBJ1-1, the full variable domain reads DAGVTQSPTHLIKTRGQQVTLRCSPKSGHDTVSWYQQALGQGPQFIFQYYEEEERQRGNFPDRFSGHQFPNYSSELNVNALLLGDSALYLCASTVGGEAFFGQGTRLTVV.

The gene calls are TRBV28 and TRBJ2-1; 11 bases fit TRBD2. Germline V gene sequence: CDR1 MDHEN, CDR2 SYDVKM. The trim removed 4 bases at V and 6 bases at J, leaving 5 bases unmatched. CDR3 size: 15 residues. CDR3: CASSSGTSGGNEQFF. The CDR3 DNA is TGTGCCAGCAGTTCAGGGACTAGCGGAGGCAATGAGCAGTTCTTC.

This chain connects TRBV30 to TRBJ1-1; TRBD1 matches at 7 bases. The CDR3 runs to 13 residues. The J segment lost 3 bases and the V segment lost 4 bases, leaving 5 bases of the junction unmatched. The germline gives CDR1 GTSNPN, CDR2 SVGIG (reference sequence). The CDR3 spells CAWTGQAYTEAFF. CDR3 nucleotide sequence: TGTGCCTGGACCGGACAGGCCTACACTGAAGCTTTCTTT.

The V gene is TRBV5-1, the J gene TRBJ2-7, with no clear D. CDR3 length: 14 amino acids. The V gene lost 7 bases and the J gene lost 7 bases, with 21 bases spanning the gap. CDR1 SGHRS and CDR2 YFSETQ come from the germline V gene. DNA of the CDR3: TGCGCCAGCGGCCCCCGATCCGGGTCAAGAGAGCAGTACTTC. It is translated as CASGPRSGSREQYF.

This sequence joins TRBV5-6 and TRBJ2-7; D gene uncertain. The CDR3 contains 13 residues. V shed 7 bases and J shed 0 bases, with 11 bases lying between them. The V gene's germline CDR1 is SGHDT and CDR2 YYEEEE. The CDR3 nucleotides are TGTGCCAGCGGCAGGCAGAGCTCCTACGAGCAGTACTTC. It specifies CASGRQSSYEQYF.

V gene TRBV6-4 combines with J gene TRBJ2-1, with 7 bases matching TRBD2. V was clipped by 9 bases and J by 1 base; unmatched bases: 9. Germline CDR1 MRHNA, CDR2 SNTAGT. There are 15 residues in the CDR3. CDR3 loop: CASSPTGGSYNEQFF. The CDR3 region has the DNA TGTGCCAGTAGTCCTACGGGAGGTTCCTACAATGAGCAGTTCTTC.

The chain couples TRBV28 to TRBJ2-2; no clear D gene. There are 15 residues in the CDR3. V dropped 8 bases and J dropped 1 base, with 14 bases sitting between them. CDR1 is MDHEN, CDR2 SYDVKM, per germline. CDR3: CASDGYLRNTGELFF. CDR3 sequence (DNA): TGTGCCAGCGACGGTTATCTTAGGAACACCGGGGAGCTGTTTTTT.

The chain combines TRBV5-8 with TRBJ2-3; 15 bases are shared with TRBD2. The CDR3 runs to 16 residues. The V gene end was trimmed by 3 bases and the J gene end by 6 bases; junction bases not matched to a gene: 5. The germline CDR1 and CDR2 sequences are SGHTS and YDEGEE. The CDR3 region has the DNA TGTGCCAGCAGCTCAGGACTAGCGGGAGGGCCCGATACGCAGTATTTT. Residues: CASSSGLAGGPDTQYF.

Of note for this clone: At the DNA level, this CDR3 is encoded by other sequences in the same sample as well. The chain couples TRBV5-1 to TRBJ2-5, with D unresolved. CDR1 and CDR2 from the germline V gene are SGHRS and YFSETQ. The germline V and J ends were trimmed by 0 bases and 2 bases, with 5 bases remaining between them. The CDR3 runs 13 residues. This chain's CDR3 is CASSLGGQETQYF. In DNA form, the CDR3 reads TGCGCCAGCAGCTTGGGAGGTCAAGAGACCCAGTACTTC.

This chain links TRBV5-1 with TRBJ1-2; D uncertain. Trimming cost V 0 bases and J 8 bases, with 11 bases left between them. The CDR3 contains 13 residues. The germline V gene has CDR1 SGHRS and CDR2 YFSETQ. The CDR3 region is CASSLAGSEGYTF. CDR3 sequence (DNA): TGCGCCAGCAGCTTGGCGGGGTCTGAAGGCTACACCTTC. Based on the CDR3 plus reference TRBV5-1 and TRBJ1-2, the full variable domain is KAGVTQTPRYLIKTRGQQVTLSCSPISGHRSVSWYQQTPGQGLQFLFEYFSETQRNKGNFPGRFSGRQFSNSRSEMNVSTLELGDSALYLCASSLAGSEGYTFGSGTRLTVV.

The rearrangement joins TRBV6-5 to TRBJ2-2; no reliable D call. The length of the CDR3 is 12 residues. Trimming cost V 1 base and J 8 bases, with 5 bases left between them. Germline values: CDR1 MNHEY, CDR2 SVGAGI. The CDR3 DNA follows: TGTGCCAGCAGTTACTGGGGAGGGGAGCTGTTTTTT. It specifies CASSYWGGELFF.

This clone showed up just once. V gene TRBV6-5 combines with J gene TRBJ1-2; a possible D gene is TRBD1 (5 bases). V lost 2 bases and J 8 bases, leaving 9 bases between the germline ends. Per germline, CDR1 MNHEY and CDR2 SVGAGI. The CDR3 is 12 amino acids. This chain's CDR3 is CASSYRAGGYTF. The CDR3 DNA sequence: TGTGCCAGCAGTTACCGGGCAGGGGGCTACACCTTC.

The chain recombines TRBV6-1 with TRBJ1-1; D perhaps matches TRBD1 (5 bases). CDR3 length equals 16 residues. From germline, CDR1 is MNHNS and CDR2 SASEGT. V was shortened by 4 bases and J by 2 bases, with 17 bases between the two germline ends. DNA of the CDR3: TGTGCCAGCAGTGCCGCTTCGTCGGGGGGTAACACTGAAGCTTTCTTT. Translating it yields CASSAASSGGNTEAFF.

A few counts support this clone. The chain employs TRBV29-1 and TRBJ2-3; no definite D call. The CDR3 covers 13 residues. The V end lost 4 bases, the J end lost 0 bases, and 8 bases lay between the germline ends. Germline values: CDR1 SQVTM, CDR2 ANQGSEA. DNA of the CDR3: TGCAGCGTTGGGGCAGGAAGCACAGATACGCAGTATTTT. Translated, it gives CSVGAGSTDTQYF.

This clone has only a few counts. This CDR3 is CASSPRGKNTEAFF. Here the CDR3 DNA reads TGCGCCAGCAGTCCTAGGGGAAAGAACACTGAAGCTTTCTTT. The V call is TRBV23-1, the J call TRBJ1-1, with D perhaps matching TRBD1 (5 bases). TRBV23-1 falls under the ORF class, with uncertain function. Trimming stripped 4 bases from V and 1 base from J, with 10 bases between. The CDR3 runs 14 residues.

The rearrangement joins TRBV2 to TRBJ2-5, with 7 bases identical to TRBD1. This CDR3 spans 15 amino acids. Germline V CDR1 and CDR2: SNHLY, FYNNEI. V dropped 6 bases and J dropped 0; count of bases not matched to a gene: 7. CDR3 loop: CASRLTTGYQETQYF. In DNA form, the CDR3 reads TGTGCCAGCAGATTGACGACAGGGTACCAAGAGACCCAGTACTTC.

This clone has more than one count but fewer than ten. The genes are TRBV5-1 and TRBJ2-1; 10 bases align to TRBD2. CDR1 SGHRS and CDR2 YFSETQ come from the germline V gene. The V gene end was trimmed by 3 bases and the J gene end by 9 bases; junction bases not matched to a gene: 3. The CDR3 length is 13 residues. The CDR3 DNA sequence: TGCGCCAGCAGCTCTAGCGGGAGAGGTGAGCAGTTCTTC. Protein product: CASSSSGRGEQFF. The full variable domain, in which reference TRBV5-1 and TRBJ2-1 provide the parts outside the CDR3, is KAGVTQTPRYLIKTRGQQVTLSCSPISGHRSVSWYQQTPGQGLQFLFEYFSETQRNKGNFPGRFSGRQFSNSRSEMNVSTLELGDSALYLCASSSSGRGEQFFGPGTRLTVL.

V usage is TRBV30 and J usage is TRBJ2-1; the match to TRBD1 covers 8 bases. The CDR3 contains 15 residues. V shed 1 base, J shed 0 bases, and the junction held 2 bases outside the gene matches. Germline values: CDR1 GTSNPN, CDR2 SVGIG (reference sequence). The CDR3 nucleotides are TGTGCCTGGAGTGATGGGACAGGCTCCTACAATGAGCAGTTCTTC. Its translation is CAWSDGTGSYNEQFF. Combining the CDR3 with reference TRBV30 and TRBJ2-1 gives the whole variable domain SQTIHQWPATLVQPVGSPLSLECTVEGTSNPNLYWYRQAAGRGLQLLFYSVGIGQISSEVPQNLSASRPQDRQFILSSKKLLLSDSGFYLCAWSDGTGSYNEQFFGPGTRLTVL.

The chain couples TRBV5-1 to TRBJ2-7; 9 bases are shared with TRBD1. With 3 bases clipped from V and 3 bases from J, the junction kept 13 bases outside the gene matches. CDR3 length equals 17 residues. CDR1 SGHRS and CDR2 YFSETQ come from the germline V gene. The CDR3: CASSSFSRGQGLYEQYF. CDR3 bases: TGCGCCAGCAGCTCCTTCTCCCGGGGACAGGGCCTCTACGAGCAGTACTTC.

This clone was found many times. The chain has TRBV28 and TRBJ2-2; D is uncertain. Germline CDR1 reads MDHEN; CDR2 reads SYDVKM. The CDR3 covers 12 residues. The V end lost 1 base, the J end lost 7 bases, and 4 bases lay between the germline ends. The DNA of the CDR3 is TGTGCCAGCAGTTTATACAGCGGGGAGCTGTTTTTT. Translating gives CASSLYSGELFF.